The TCR beta chain described here comes from a study of T-cell reconstitution after alpha-beta-depleted transplantation in children. Study findings and constraints: Expanded graft clones, several hundred of them, were reportedly the source of alpha-beta T cells about two months after transplant. T-cell numbers and diversity, one year after transplant, stemmed largely from T cells that were newly produced. From surviving recipient T cells and thymic progenitors came the high day-60 TCRbeta diversity observed in some patients.

This clonotype was detected many times. The antigen is undetermined. Unique molecular identifiers were incorporated during preparation of the TCRbeta library. TCRdb reprocessed the PCR reads via MiXCR and lists one record per CDR3 protein. The top ten clones hold roughly 27% of a sample with some 200,000 distinct CDR3 sequences, roughly 11% of them seen once. Material: PBMCs, obtained before TCRalphabeta/CD19-depleted stem cell transplant. The receptor was isolated from a child younger than two with acute myeloid leukemia, due to receive a stem cell transplant.

CDR3 DNA sequence: TGCGCCAGCAGCAACCCTTCGGGGCCCTATGGCTACACCTTC. Translation gives CASSNPSGPYGYTF. This rearrangement joins TRBV5-1 to TRBJ1-2, with D perhaps TRBD1 (5 bases). This CDR3 comprises 14 residues. In germline, CDR1 is SGHRS, CDR2 YFSETQ. V was clipped by 4 bases and J by 4 bases, with 14 bases between them.